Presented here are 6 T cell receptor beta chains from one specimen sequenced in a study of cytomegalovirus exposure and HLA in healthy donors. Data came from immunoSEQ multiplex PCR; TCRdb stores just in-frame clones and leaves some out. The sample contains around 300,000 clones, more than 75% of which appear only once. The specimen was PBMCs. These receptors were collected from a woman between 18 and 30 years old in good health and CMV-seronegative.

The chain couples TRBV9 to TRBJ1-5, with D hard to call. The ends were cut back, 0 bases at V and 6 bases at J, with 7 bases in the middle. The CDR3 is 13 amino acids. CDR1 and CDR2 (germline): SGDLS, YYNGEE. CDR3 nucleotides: TGTGCCAGCAGCGTAGACGAGGGTCAGCCCCAGCATTTT. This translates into CASSVDEGQPQHF.

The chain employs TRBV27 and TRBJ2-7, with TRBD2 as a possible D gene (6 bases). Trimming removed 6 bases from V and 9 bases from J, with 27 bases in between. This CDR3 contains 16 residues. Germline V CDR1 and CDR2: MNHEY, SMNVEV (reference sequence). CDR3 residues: CASSVGLGPRTGGQYF. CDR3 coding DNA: TGTGCCAGCAGCGTGGGGCTAGGACCCAGGACCGGGGGGCAGTACTTC.

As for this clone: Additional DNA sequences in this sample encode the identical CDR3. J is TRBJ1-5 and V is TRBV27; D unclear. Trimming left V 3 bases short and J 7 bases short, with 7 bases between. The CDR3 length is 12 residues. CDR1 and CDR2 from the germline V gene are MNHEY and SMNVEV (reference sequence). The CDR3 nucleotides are TGTGCCAGCAGTTTTGCCGGGCAGCCCCAGCATTTT. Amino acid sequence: CASSFAGQPQHF.

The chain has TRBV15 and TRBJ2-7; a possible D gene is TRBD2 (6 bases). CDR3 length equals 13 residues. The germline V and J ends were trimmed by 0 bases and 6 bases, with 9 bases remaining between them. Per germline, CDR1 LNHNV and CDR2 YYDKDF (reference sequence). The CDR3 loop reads CATSRDGGFEQYF. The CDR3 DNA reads TGTGCCACCAGCAGAGATGGGGGGTTCGAGCAGTACTTC. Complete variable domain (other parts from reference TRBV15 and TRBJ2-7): DAMVIQNPRYQVTQFGKPVTLSCSQTLNHNVMYWYQQKSSQAPKLLFHYYDKDFNNEADTPDNFQSRRPNTSFCFLDIRSPGLGDTAMYLCATSRDGGFEQYFGPGTRLTVT.

This chain's CDR3 is CASSPKQGRVGEQFF. CDR3 bases: TGTGCCAGCAGTCCGAAACAGGGGCGGGTTGGTGAGCAGTTCTTC. The chain recombines TRBV6-6 with TRBJ2-1, with TRBD1 identical over 7 bases. With 5 bases clipped from V and 9 bases from J, the junction kept 13 bases outside the gene matches. Looked up from germline, CDR1 is MNHNY and CDR2 is SVGAGI (reference sequence). This CDR3 contains 15 residues.

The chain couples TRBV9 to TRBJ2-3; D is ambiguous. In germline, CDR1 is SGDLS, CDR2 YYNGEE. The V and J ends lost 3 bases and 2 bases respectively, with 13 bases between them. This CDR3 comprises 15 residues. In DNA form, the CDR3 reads TGTGCCAGCAGCGCCTCAGGCACCCCCACAGATACGCAGTATTTT. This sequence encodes CASSASGTPTDTQYF. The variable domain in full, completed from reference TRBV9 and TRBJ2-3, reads DSGVTQTPKHLITATGQRVTLRCSPRSGDLSVYWYQQSLDQGLQFLIQYYNGEERAKGNILERFSAQQFPDLHSELNLSSLELGDSALYFCASSASGTPTDTQYFGPGTRLTVL.